The present TCR beta chain was sequenced within a study of quantifying T cell responses using KT2 cells. Background on the study: RNA was reverse transcribed with TCR alpha and beta constant-region primers.

V lost 4 bases and J 6 bases, leaving 15 bases between the germline ends. CDR1 is GTSNPN, CDR2 SVGIG, per germline (reference sequence). The CDR3 runs 13 residues. The cDNA 3' end received a ligated oligonucleotide with a UMI. An equimolar mix of RC1.1 and RC1.2 primed the beta chain across TRBC1 and TRBC2. From the second PCR onward, TCR alpha and beta chains were processed separately. TCRdb analysed the UMI-ligation and nested PCR reads with MiXCR anew, one entry per CDR3 protein. The sample has about 41,000 distinct CDR3 sequences; over 15% are singletons. This clonotype has at least ten counts. Sequencing used PBMCs spiked with cells of the T cell clone KT2. The chain links TRBV30 to TRBJ1-1, with D possibly matching TRBD1 (5 bases). The receptor was derived from a human donor. As DNA, the CDR3 is TGTGCCTGGAAAGAGGGGAATTTGCCTGAAGCTTTCTTT. It encodes CAWKEGNLPEAFF.